This is a list of T cell receptor beta chains from one sample in a study of shared clonotypes between healthy human individuals. The data were produced by immunoSEQ multiplex PCR, yet TCRdb's version contains in-frame clones alone and is incomplete. This sample has more than 2,000,000 clones, with roughly 93% found just once. The specimen sequenced was naive CD4+ T cells from PBMCs. Receptor source: a man between 18 and 29 years old in good health. Some clones in this sample may be carry-over from other donors' samples. The conserved cysteine and the conserved F or W are not part of the CDR3 here. A D gene is named only where the DNA matches it firmly.

>TRBJ2-1|TRBV9|TRBD2
ASSVGGGRALYNEQF
>TRBJ2-6|TRBV28|.
ASNPLGAPSSGANVLT
>TRBJ2-5|TRBV10-3|TRBD2
ATRGAGGQETQY
>TRBJ1-4|TRBV2|TRBD1
ASTRDRGLEKLF
>TRBJ1-1|TRBV2|.
ASSVQRTNTEAF
>TRBJ2-3|TRBV19|.
ASSLEGLVDTQY
>TRBJ1-2|TRBV5-4|TRBD1
ASSTDRAYGYT
>TRBJ2-7|TRBV27|TRBD1
ASSRSGQNYEQY
>TRBJ1-2|TRBV6-1|.
ASSTFGLDGPGYT
>TRBJ1-1|TRBV5-1|.
ASSGGTGTEAF
>TRBJ2-1|TRBV4-1|TRBD2
ASSQGRTSGAYNEQF
>TRBJ2-5|TRBV7-9|.
ASALWGRPQETQY
>TRBJ2-7|TRBV7-2|.
ASSLVASRYEQY
>TRBJ1-3|TRBV28|TRBD1
ASTAGGRLDTIY
>TRBJ1-5|TRBV2|.
ASSGGLRDQPQH
>TRBJ1-2|TRBV7-6|TRBD1
ASSSDFGGGGYT
>TRBJ2-6|TRBV27|TRBD1
ASSRSGQGAKSGANVLT
>TRBJ2-7|TRBV18|.
ASSLAQFELTSEQY
>TRBJ1-1|TRBV5-6|.
ASSYYRGSLNTEAF
>TRBJ1-5|TRBV4-1|TRBD1
ASSPRQGASENQPQH
>TRBJ2-3|TRBV5-1|.
ASSLIGRGTDTQY
>TRBJ2-1|TRBV7-2|.
ASSQGYQSQF
>TRBJ1-2|TRBV6-6|.
ASSQDSYYGYT
>TRBJ1-5|TRBV5-6|.
ASSLSGNQPQH
>TRBJ2-1|TRBV28|TRBD2
ASSFRGGSPTEQF
>TRBJ1-1|TRBV18|.
ASSPLGAGNTEAF
>TRBJ2-1|TRBV15|.
ATSRGGGAYNEQF
>TRBJ2-7|TRBV5-4|TRBD2
ASRLAGGHEQY
>TRBJ2-5|TRBV6-5|.
ASSYPGARETQY
>TRBJ1-1|TRBV28|.
ASSLFGNRGRTEAF
>TRBJ2-2|TRBV28|TRBD2
ASGTGGLAGNTGELF
>TRBJ2-2|TRBV7-3|.
ASSPKGGLNTGELF